The 25 T cell receptor beta chains given below trace back to one sample, sequenced in a study of identifying expanded T cells in peripheral blood. This table comes from immunoSEQ multiplex PCR, and its TCRdb copy is limited to in-frame clones, with some not included. The table has approximately 75,000 clones, 75% to 90% seen once. The material sequenced was blood. The source is a person aged 18 to 75 in good health.

The CDR3 sequence is CAISDGTDTQYF. CDR3 in DNA: TGTGCCATCAGTGACGGAACAGATACGCAGTATTTT. The chain uses TRBV10-3 and TRBJ2-3; D gene uncertain. CDR3 length: 12 residues. The V end was cut by 3 bases, the J end by 3 bases, with 4 bases between. Looked up from germline, CDR1 is ENHRY and CDR2 is SYGVKD.

The CDR3 DNA reads TGCGCCAGCAGCTTGACAGGTTCCTCCACAGATACGCAGTATTTT. Residues: CASSLTGSSTDTQYF. The chain recombines TRBV5-1 with TRBJ2-3; possibly TRBD1 for D (5 bases). V lost 1 base and J lost 2, with 11 bases in between. The germline CDR1 and CDR2 sequences are SGHRS and YFSETQ. The CDR3 has 15 residues.

The chain employs TRBV19 and TRBJ1-3; D gene unclear. Trimming cost V 3 bases and J 2 bases, with 11 bases left between them. The CDR3 sequence is 15 residues long. Germline CDR1 is LNHDA and CDR2 is SQIVND (reference sequence). The CDR3 loop reads CASSMNIDPGNTIYF. CDR3 DNA: TGTGCCAGTAGTATGAACATCGACCCTGGAAACACCATATATTTT.

V and J are TRBV7-2 and TRBJ2-1; TRBD2 aligns across 8 bases. This CDR3 contains 17 residues. Looked up from germline, CDR1 is SGHTA and CDR2 is FQGNSA. Unmatched junction bases numbered 9, after V lost 1 base and J lost 4 bases. The DNA of the CDR3 is TGTGCCAGCAGCTTAGTGGCTGCGGGAGGTCGGTACAATGAGCAGTTCTTC. The encoded protein is CASSLVAAGGRYNEQFF.

The chain employs TRBV5-1 and TRBJ2-3; weak D call: TRBD2 (6 bases). Germline V gene data show CDR1 as SGHRS and CDR2 as YFSETQ. There are 15 residues in the CDR3. Trimming removed 0 bases from V and 2 bases from J, with 10 bases in between. Here the CDR3 DNA reads TGCGCCAGCAGCTTGGGGAGGGTTAACACAGATACGCAGTATTTT. Translation: CASSLGRVNTDTQYF.

This chain joins TRBV19 and TRBJ1-6; 8 bases fit TRBD1. The V gene's germline CDR1 is LNHDA and CDR2 SQIVND (reference sequence). The CDR3 loop spans 14 amino acids. After removal of 6 bases from V and 10 bases from J, the junction contained 8 bases not matched to a gene. In nucleotides, the CDR3 is TGTGCCAGTAGACGGACAGGGCTTCCATCACCCCTCCACTTT. Residues: CASRRTGLPSPLHF.

For the CDR3, the DNA is TGTGCCAGCAGCTTAAGTTCGGGGGCTGGCTATGGCTACACCTTC. Its translation is CASSLSSGAGYGYTF. This sequence joins TRBV11-2 and TRBJ1-2, with D possibly matching TRBD1 (6 bases). Germline V gives CDR1 SGHAT, CDR2 FQNNGV. There are 15 residues in the CDR3. Trimming removed 2 bases from V and 4 bases from J, with 14 bases in between.

This clone was seen just once. V usage is TRBV10-3 and J usage is TRBJ1-6; TRBD1 matches at 7 bases. This CDR3 has 16 amino acids. The germline V gene encodes CDR1 ENHRY and CDR2 SYGVKD. J gave up 9 bases and V 4 bases, and 12 bases lay outside the gene matches. The CDR3 DNA follows: TGTGCCATCAGTGCTGGGCTGACAGGGAGTGGTTCACCCCTCCACTTT. This translates into CAISAGLTGSGSPLHF.

The V and J genes are TRBV5-1 and TRBJ1-1; D not certain. CDR3 length: 13 amino acids. Trimming shortened V by 4 bases and J by 1 base, and 8 bases separated the two germline ends. Looked up from germline, CDR1 is SGHRS and CDR2 is YFSETQ. The CDR3 protein is CASSMVKNTEAFF. CDR3 bases: TGCGCCAGCAGCATGGTTAAGAACACTGAAGCTTTCTTT.

This rearrangement joins TRBV6-6 to TRBJ1-6; D uncertain. This CDR3 is 13 amino acids long. Per the germline V gene, CDR1 is MNHNY and CDR2 is SVGAGI (reference sequence). Trimming removed 3 bases from V and 5 bases from J, with 5 bases in between. The DNA for the CDR3 is TGTGCCAGCAGTTATCAGCATAATTCACCCCTCCACTTT. The encoded protein is CASSYQHNSPLHF.

This CDR3 reads CASSFQDTDTQYF. CDR3 in DNA: TGTGCCAGCAGCTTCCAGGACACAGATACGCAGTATTTT. The V call is TRBV11-3, the J call TRBJ2-3; D not certain. The V end was cut by 3 bases, the J end by 2 bases, with 6 bases between. The CDR3 is made up of 13 amino acids. Germline V gives CDR1 SGHNT, CDR2 YENEEA.

This chain connects TRBV6-1 to TRBJ2-5, with 14 bases fitting TRBD2. The V gene end was trimmed by 5 bases and the J gene end by 7 bases; junction bases not matched to a gene: 6. Germline assignment: CDR1 MNHNS and CDR2 SASEGT. The CDR3 runs 15 residues. The CDR3 sequence: CASSPTSGGALTQYF. The CDR3, as DNA: TGTGCCAGCAGTCCGACTAGCGGGGGGGCTTTGACCCAGTACTTC.

The chain has TRBV5-4 and TRBJ2-7, with 9 positions matching TRBD2. Germline V gene lookup returns CDR1 SGHNT and CDR2 YYREEE (reference sequence). The J segment lost 0 bases and the V segment lost 4 bases, leaving 8 bases of the junction unmatched. CDR3 length: 16 residues. The CDR3, as DNA: TGTGCCAGCAGCATTGCTAGCGGGGTGAGCTCCTACGAGCAGTACTTC. Encoded protein: CASSIASGVSSYEQYF. Full variable domain (outside the CDR3, taken from reference TRBV5-4 and TRBJ2-7): ETGVTQSPTHLIKTRGQQVTLRCSSQSGHNTVSWYQQALGQGPQFIFQYYREEENGRGNFPPRFSGLQFPNYSSELNVNALELDDSALYLCASSIASGVSSYEQYFGPGTRLTVT.

This chain links TRBV30 with TRBJ2-7, with 7 bases fitting TRBD1. Losses at the gene ends were 4 bases for V and 1 base for J; bases not matched to a gene: 1. The V gene's germline CDR1 is GTSNPN and CDR2 SVGIG (reference sequence). CDR3 length: 12 amino acids. The CDR3 region is CAWTGQSYEQYF. The CDR3 coding sequence is TGTGCCTGGACGGGACAGTCCTACGAGCAGTACTTC. Full variable domain (rest looked up from reference TRBV30 and TRBJ2-7): SQTIHQWPATLVQPVGSPLSLECTVEGTSNPNLYWYRQAAGRGLQLLFYSVGIGQISSEVPQNLSASRPQDRQFILSSKKLLLSDSGFYLCAWTGQSYEQYFGPGTRLTVT.

In DNA, the CDR3 is TGTGCCAGCAGCTTAGAGCGGGCACAATACAATGAGCAGTTCTTC. This encodes CASSLERAQYNEQFF. The rearrangement uses TRBV11-3 and TRBJ2-1; tentative D call: TRBD2 (5 bases). There are 15 residues in the CDR3. The V end was cut by 0 bases, the J end by 4 bases, with 10 bases between. Looked up from germline, CDR1 is SGHNT and CDR2 is YENEEA.

This chain links TRBV28 with TRBJ2-1, with 14 bases aligning to TRBD2. The germline V gene has CDR1 MDHEN and CDR2 SYDVKM. The CDR3 runs 15 residues. Trimming cost V 2 bases and J 9 bases; bases outside gene matches: 3. The CDR3 bases are TGTGCCAGCAGTTTAAAGACTAGCGGGGGGGGTGAGCAGTTCTTC. It specifies CASSLKTSGGGEQFF.

This chain uses TRBV7-8 with TRBJ1-4, with TRBD1 identical over 8 bases. Germline trimming cut 4 bases from V and 6 bases from J; bases unmatched to any gene: 4. Germline-derived CDR1 and CDR2 are SGHVS and FQNEAQ. This CDR3 spans 14 amino acids. CDR3 sequence (DNA): TGTGCCAGCAGCTGGACAGGGACGGATGAAAAACTGTTTTTT. This codes for CASSWTGTDEKLFF.

The rearrangement links TRBV19 to TRBJ2-1; 7 bases are a match to TRBD1. In germline, CDR1 is LNHDA, CDR2 SQIVND (reference sequence). After removal of 7 bases from V and 6 bases from J, the junction contained 6 bases not matched to a gene. This CDR3 has 13 residues. CDR3 residues: CASKMTGRNEQFF. For the CDR3, the DNA is TGTGCCAGTAAGATGACAGGGCGCAATGAGCAGTTCTTC.

The chain joins TRBV7-3 to TRBJ2-2; a weak D match, TRBD2 (5 bases). Germline V gene sequence: CDR1 SGHTA, CDR2 FQGTGA. Trimming cost V 4 bases and J 3 bases, with 6 bases left between them. The CDR3 spans 13 residues. This CDR3 is CASSSRDTGELFF. The CDR3 DNA is TGTGCCAGCAGCTCGAGGGACACCGGGGAGCTGTTTTTT.

V gene TRBV19 combines with J gene TRBJ2-2; maybe TRBD1 (6 bases). Germline V lookup: CDR1 LNHDA, CDR2 SQIVND (reference sequence). CDR3 length: 14 residues. Trimming stripped 3 bases from V and 4 bases from J, with 9 bases between. Written as DNA, the CDR3 is TGTGCCAGTAGTATTTTACAGGGCACCGGGGAGCTGTTTTTT. As protein: CASSILQGTGELFF.

This chain joins TRBV7-9 and TRBJ1-5; D not resolved. Trimming removed 3 bases at V and 3 bases at J, with 9 bases between. Germline-derived CDR1 and CDR2 are SEHNR and FQNEAQ (reference sequence). The CDR3 runs to 14 residues. CDR3 residues: CASSLDGPNQPQHF. The CDR3 DNA follows: TGTGCCAGCAGCTTGGACGGGCCCAATCAGCCCCAGCATTTT.

V usage is TRBV19 and J usage is TRBJ2-7, with D perhaps TRBD1 (5 bases). This CDR3 has 14 amino acids. CDR1 is LNHDA, CDR2 SQIVND, per germline (reference sequence). V lost 5 bases and J 1 base, leaving 12 bases between the germline ends. This chain's CDR3 is CASSPSKGSYEQYF. The CDR3, as DNA: TGTGCCAGTAGTCCCTCAAAGGGGTCCTACGAGCAGTACTTC.

CDR3 sequence: CASSRETGALNEQFF. In DNA, the CDR3 is TGCGCCAGCAGCAGGGAGACAGGGGCCCTCAATGAGCAGTTCTTC. The chain combines TRBV4-3 with TRBJ2-1; TRBD1 matches at 8 bases. The V gene end was trimmed by 5 bases and the J gene end by 6 bases; junction bases not matched to a gene: 9. The CDR3 has 15 residues. Germline V gene data show CDR1 as LGHNA and CDR2 as YSLEER.

This chain joins TRBV9 and TRBJ2-1, with 10 bases matching TRBD2. The germline CDR1 and CDR2 sequences are SGDLS and YYNGEE. The CDR3 contains 15 residues. The V and J ends lost 0 bases and 7 bases, in that order; junction bases with no gene match: 4. This CDR3 reads CASSVEAGGTNEQFF. In nucleotides, the CDR3 is TGTGCCAGCAGCGTAGAAGCGGGGGGGACTAATGAGCAGTTCTTC.

CDR3 sequence (DNA): TGTGCCAGCAGCCGCTCCGGGACAGACACTTACGAGCAGTACTTC. Its protein product is CASSRSGTDTYEQYF. V usage is TRBV25-1 and J usage is TRBJ2-7; TRBD1 agrees at 7 bases. In germline, CDR1 is MGHDK, CDR2 SYGVNS. Trimming at V came to 6 bases and at J to 4 bases, leaving 12 bases not matched to a gene. This CDR3 spans 15 amino acids.